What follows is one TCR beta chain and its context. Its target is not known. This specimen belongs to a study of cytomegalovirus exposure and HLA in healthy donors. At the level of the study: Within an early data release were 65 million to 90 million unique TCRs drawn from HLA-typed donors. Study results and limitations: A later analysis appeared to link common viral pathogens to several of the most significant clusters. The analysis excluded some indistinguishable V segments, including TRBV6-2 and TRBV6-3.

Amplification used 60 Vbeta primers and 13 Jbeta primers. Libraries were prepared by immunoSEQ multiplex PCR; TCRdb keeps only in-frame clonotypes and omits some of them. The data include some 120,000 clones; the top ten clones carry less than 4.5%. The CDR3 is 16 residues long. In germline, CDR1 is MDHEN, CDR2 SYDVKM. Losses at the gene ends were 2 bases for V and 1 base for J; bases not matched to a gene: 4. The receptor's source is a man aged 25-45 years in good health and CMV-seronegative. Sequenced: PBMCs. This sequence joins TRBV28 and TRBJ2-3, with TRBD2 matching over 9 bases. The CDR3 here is CASSLAGGQGTDTQYF. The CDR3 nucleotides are TGTGCCAGCAGTTTAGCGGGGGGGCAGGGCACAGATACGCAGTATTTT.